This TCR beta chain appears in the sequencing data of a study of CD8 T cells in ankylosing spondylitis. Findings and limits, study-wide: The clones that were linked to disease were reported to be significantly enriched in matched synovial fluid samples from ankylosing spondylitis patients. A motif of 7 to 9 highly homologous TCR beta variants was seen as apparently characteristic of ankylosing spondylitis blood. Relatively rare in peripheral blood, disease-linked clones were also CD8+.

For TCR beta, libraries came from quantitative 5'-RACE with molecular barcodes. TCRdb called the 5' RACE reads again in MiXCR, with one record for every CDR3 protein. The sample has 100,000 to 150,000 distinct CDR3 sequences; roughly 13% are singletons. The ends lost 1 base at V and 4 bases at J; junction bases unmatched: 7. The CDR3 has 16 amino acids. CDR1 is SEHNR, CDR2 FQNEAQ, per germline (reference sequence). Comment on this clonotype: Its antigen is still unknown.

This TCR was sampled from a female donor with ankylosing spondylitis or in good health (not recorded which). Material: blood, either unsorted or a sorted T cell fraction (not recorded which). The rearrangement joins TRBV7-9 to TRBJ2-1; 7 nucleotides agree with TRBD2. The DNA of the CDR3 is TGTGCCAGCAGCTTAGGGTCCAGCGGGAAATACAATGAGCAGTTCTTC. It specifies CASSLGSSGKYNEQFF. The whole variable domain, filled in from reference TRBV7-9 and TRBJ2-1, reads DTGVSQNPRHKITKRGQNVTFRCDPISEHNRLYWYRQTLGQGPEFLTYFQNEAQLEKSRLLSDRFSAERPKGSFSTLEIQRTEQGDSAMYLCASSLGSSGKYNEQFFGPGTRLTVL.